This T cell receptor beta chain was profiled in a study of shared clonotypes between healthy human individuals. Assay runs were performed at deep level. Data came from immunoSEQ multiplex PCR; TCRdb stores just in-frame clones and leaves some out. The data contain more than 400,000 clones, over 70% of them singletons. Germline CDR1 is SEHNR and CDR2 is FQNEAQ (reference sequence). This CDR3 has 12 amino acids. V lost 5 bases and J 5 bases, leaving 10 bases between the germline ends. This sequence was found in a woman between 35 and 50 years old in good health. Some clones in this sample may be carry-over from other donors' samples. Sequenced: PBMCs. The V and J genes are TRBV7-9 and TRBJ2-7, with D possibly TRBD1 on 5 matching bases. The CDR3 DNA sequence: TGTGCCAGCAGCCCCCAGGGCGACGAGCAGTACTTC. This sequence encodes CASSPQGDEQYF. The whole variable domain, remainder taken from reference TRBV7-9 and TRBJ2-7, is DTGVSQNPRHKITKRGQNVTFRCDPISEHNRLYWYRQTLGQGPEFLTYFQNEAQLEKSRLLSDRFSAERPKGSFSTLEIQRTEQGDSAMYLCASSPQGDEQYFGPGTRLTVT.